This record looks at one T cell receptor beta chain sequence and its context. In the source study's methods: How many nucleated cells were present was estimated from reference gene primer amplification. Generated by immunoSEQ multiplex PCR, the TCRdb table keeps only in-frame clones and is missing some. The V and J calls and clone size come from that table; D and trimming were worked out from the DNA. Of some 200,000 clones detected, 65% to 90% appear once; the ten largest clones hold approximately 10%. This record belongs to a study of blood T cell repertoires in COVID-19. Study details: Samples representing acute and convalescent COVID-19 were sourced from the United States, Italy and Spain. In each case, the material was cDNA or gDNA derived from T cells, B-cell-depleted T cells, or PBMCs.

Germline assignment: CDR1 WNHNN and CDR2 SYGVQD (reference sequence). This CDR3 is 16 amino acids long. V shed 10 bases and J shed 2 bases, with 24 bases lying between them. V usage is TRBV10-1 and J usage is TRBJ2-7, with D tentatively TRBD1 (7 bases). Material for sequencing was peripheral blood. This TCR was recovered from a man aged 50-59 years with active or convalescent COVID-19. As DNA, the CDR3 is TGCGCCATAGGACGCCTAGGGGGGACAGTAACCTACGAGCAGTACGTC. Its protein product is CAIGRLGGTVTYEQYV.